Listed here are 9 T cell receptor beta chains from one sample, sequenced in a study of lymphopenia after photon versus proton radiotherapy. The repertoire was sequenced with immunoSEQ multiplex PCR; TCRdb's copy has only in-frame clones and lacks some. Of 53,000 or so clones in the sample, around four fifths were seen once. The starting material was peripheral blood, obtained from a patient treated with photon-based radiotherapy. Receptors originate from a man in his fifties with gastric cancer.

The rearrangement joins TRBV28 to TRBJ2-2, with D uncertain. The CDR3 contains 12 residues. The V gene's germline CDR1 is MDHEN and CDR2 SYDVKM. Trimming stripped 4 bases from V and 5 bases from J, with 5 bases between. The CDR3 reads CASSSRTGELFF. DNA of the CDR3: TGTGCCAGCAGTTCGAGGACCGGGGAGCTGTTTTTT.

The V gene is TRBV18, the J gene TRBJ2-1; D gene ambiguous. Looked up from germline, CDR1 is KGHSH and CDR2 is LQKENI. V was clipped by 4 bases and J by 0 bases, with 16 bases between them. The CDR3 contains 17 residues. Here the CDR3 reads CASSLLSKQSSYNEQFF. The CDR3 coding sequence is TGTGCCAGCTCACTACTTAGCAAACAAAGCTCCTACAATGAGCAGTTCTTC.

The chain is built from TRBV11-3 and TRBJ2-1; 7 nucleotides line up with TRBD2. CDR1 SGHNT and CDR2 YENEEA come from the germline V gene. J lost 4 bases, V lost 6 bases, and 12 bases had no gene match. The CDR3 runs to 16 residues. The CDR3 DNA sequence: TGTGCCAGCAGTCGGGGAGGGCCATCTCGTTACAATGAGCAGTTCTTC. It yields the protein CASSRGGPSRYNEQFF.

This clone has just a few counts. V gene TRBV5-1 combines with J gene TRBJ2-1; TRBD1 matches 8 bases. Germline values: CDR1 SGHRS, CDR2 YFSETQ. With 1 base clipped from V and 7 bases from J, the junction kept 7 bases outside the gene matches. CDR3 length equals 15 residues. The DNA for the CDR3 is TGCGCCAGCAGCTTGCCCGGACAGGGACGGAATGAGCAGTTCTTC. Protein: CASSLPGQGRNEQFF.

The V and J genes are TRBV6-5 and TRBJ2-3; no firm D call. This CDR3 has 12 amino acids. Trimming took 6 bases from V and 0 from J, leaving 4 bases between them. CDR1 is MNHEY, CDR2 SVGAGI, per germline. The CDR3 region is CASSPSTDTQYF. Written as DNA, the CDR3 is TGTGCCAGCAGCCCAAGCACAGATACGCAGTATTTT.

J is TRBJ1-1 and V is TRBV29-1, with D perhaps matching TRBD1 (5 bases). Germline V lookup: CDR1 SQVTM, CDR2 ANQGSEA. Trimming pared 7 bases from V and 5 bases from J, leaving 17 bases between. The CDR3 loop spans 13 amino acids. The CDR3: CSAEGPQATEAFF. The CDR3 nucleotides read TGCAGCGCCGAGGGGCCGCAGGCGACTGAAGCTTTCTTT.

V gene TRBV25-1 combines with J gene TRBJ2-7; 11 nucleotides line up with TRBD2. Trimming removed 6 bases from V and 4 bases from J; junction bases left unmatched: 8. The CDR3 totals 15 residues. Per the germline V gene, CDR1 is MGHDK and CDR2 is SYGVNS. CDR3 coding DNA: TGTGCCAGCAGCGCTAGCGGGGGGTTTCAATACGAGCAGTACTTC. Translated: CASSASGGFQYEQYF.

The chain links TRBV27 to TRBJ1-5; 7 bases line up with TRBD1. In germline, CDR1 is MNHEY, CDR2 SMNVEV (reference sequence). The CDR3 runs 15 residues. J was trimmed by 0 bases and V by 6 bases; bases with no gene match: 5. CDR3 nucleotide sequence: TGTGCCAGCAGCGGGACAGCCGATAGCAATCAGCCCCAGCATTTT. Translated, it gives CASSGTADSNQPQHF.

The count of this clone is one. V gene TRBV2 combines with J gene TRBJ1-2; possibly TRBD1 for D (6 bases). CDR1 SNHLY and CDR2 FYNNEI come from the germline V gene. This CDR3 has 13 amino acids. V lost 6 bases, J lost 2 bases, and 10 bases lay in between. CDR3 coding DNA: TGTGCCAGCAGGGACAGATTGAACTATGGCTACACCTTC. Its translation: CASRDRLNYGYTF.